A single sample gave rise to the 6 T cell receptor beta chains below, sequenced in a study of T cells after yellow fever vaccination. From the 5' RACE reads, TCRdb called clonotypes with MiXCR, one entry per CDR3 protein. The sample consists of more than 65,000 distinct CDR3 sequences, 10% to 15% of them appearing once. The material was CD8+ T cells not binding an NS4B(214-222) dextramer, sorted from PBMCs, obtained less than 25 days after the first yellow fever vaccination. These receptors all come from a young man who received the YFV17D yellow fever vaccine.

The chain combines TRBV4-1 with TRBJ2-7; unclear D gene. Trimming removed 1 base from V and 3 bases from J, with 10 bases in between. CDR1 MGHRA and CDR2 YSYEKL come from the germline V gene. The CDR3 has 14 amino acids. The CDR3 reads CASSQGYLGYEQYF. The DNA for the CDR3 is TGCGCCAGCAGCCAAGGGTATTTGGGCTACGAGCAGTACTTC.

The chain employs TRBV20-1 and TRBJ1-2, with no clear D. Germline V gene sequence: CDR1 DFQATT, CDR2 SNEGSKA (reference sequence). CDR3 size: 10 residues. Trimming took off 7 bases at V and 3 bases at J, with 6 bases between the two ends. The CDR3 bases are TGCAGTGTGCGAGACTATGGCTACACCTTC. This translates into CSVRDYGYTF.

This clonotype was seen more than once but under ten times. This chain connects TRBV5-5 to TRBJ2-1; perhaps TRBD2 as D (5 bases). Germline V lookup: CDR1 SGHKS, CDR2 YYEKEE (reference sequence). The CDR3 totals 13 residues. V lost 3 bases to trimming and J lost 3 bases, with 7 bases between them. In DNA form, the CDR3 reads TGTGCCAGCAGCTCCGGGGACTACAATGAGCAGTTCTTC. It translates to CASSSGDYNEQFF. The whole variable domain, filled in from reference TRBV5-5 and TRBJ2-1, reads DAGVTQSPTHLIKTRGQQVTLRCSPISGHKSVSWYQQVLGQGPQFIFQYYEKEERGRGNFPDRFSARQFPNYSSELNVNALLLGDSALYLCASSSGDYNEQFFGPGTRLTVL.

The V call is TRBV6-4, the J call TRBJ1-1; no clear D gene. The CDR3 consists of 13 residues. Germline V gives CDR1 MRHNA, CDR2 SNTAGT. Trimming took off 3 bases at V and 6 bases at J, with 11 bases between the two ends. The CDR3 sequence is CASSENPNAEAFF. As DNA, the CDR3 is TGTGCCAGCAGTGAGAATCCTAACGCTGAAGCTTTCTTT.

This chain joins TRBV6-2 or TRBV6-3 and TRBJ2-7; D gene unclear. The V gene's germline CDR1 is MNHEY and CDR2 SVGEGT. CDR3 length equals 14 residues. V shed 0 bases and J shed 6 bases, with 12 bases lying between them. The CDR3 loop reads CASSYSNPPIEQYF. The CDR3 DNA reads TGTGCCAGCAGTTACTCAAATCCTCCGATCGAGCAGTACTTC.

The sample holds a few counts of this clonotype. The chain combines TRBV16 with TRBJ1-2; no clear D gene. The CDR3 loop spans 16 amino acids. V was pared by 4 bases and J by 0 bases, with 15 bases between. The V gene's germline CDR1 is KGHSY and CDR2 FQNENV. The CDR3 reads CASSLSVYSTNYGYTF. The CDR3 DNA sequence: TGTGCCAGCAGCCTTTCCGTGTATTCTACTAACTATGGCTACACCTTC.